One sample yielded the 31 T cell receptor beta chains listed below, sequenced in a study of graft-versus-host responses after intestinal transplantation. Clones were sequenced by immunoSEQ multiplex PCR, and TCRdb holds only the in-frame ones, with some missing. The table includes tens of thousands of clones, around 90% detected once. These receptors lack a known antigen. This specimen was unstimulated CD4+ T cells sorted from spleen or lymph node cells, taken before transplant. These receptor sequences come from a human donor who was the organ donor for an intestinal transplant.

This chain joins TRBV4-1 and TRBJ2-1; D gene ambiguous. The CDR3 loop spans 14 amino acids. Trimming removed 0 bases at V and 4 bases at J, with 7 bases between. CDR1 and CDR2 (germline): MGHRA, YSYEKL. The CDR3 is CASSQETSYNEQFF. For the CDR3, the DNA is TGCGCCAGCAGCCAAGAAACTTCTTACAATGAGCAGTTCTTC.

This chain uses TRBV4-3 with TRBJ2-7, with 8 bases fitting TRBD2. The CDR3 is 16 amino acids. Germline CDR1 LGHNA, CDR2 YSLEER. V lost 4 bases, J lost 2 bases, and 10 bases stayed unmatched. CDR3 loop: CASSPPSGGRTYEQYF. The CDR3 bases are TGCGCCAGCAGCCCCCCATCGGGGGGGCGGACCTACGAGCAGTACTTC.

The chain carries TRBV5-4 and TRBJ1-1, with unresolved D. The CDR3 runs 12 residues. In germline, CDR1 is SGHNT, CDR2 YYREEE (reference sequence). The V end was cut by 4 bases, the J end by 0 bases, with 4 bases between. CDR3: CASSHMNTEAFF. The DNA for the CDR3 is TGTGCCAGCAGCCACATGAACACTGAAGCTTTCTTT. Supplemented by reference TRBV5-4 and TRBJ1-1, the full variable domain reads ETGVTQSPTHLIKTRGQQVTLRCSSQSGHNTVSWYQQALGQGPQFIFQYYREEENGRGNFPPRFSGLQFPNYSSELNVNALELDDSALYLCASSHMNTEAFFGQGTRLTVV.

CDR3 loop: CASLQGWTGQPQHF. The CDR3 bases are TGTGCCAGCTTACAGGGTTGGACTGGTCAGCCCCAGCATTTT. The chain combines TRBV6-1 with TRBJ1-5; the D gene is possibly TRBD1 (6 bases). Germline assignment: CDR1 MNHNS and CDR2 SASEGT. V was clipped by 8 bases and J by 6 bases, with 17 bases between them. The CDR3 is 14 residues long.

The rearrangement uses TRBV6-4 and TRBJ1-1, with D possibly matching TRBD1 (6 bases). CDR1 MRHNA and CDR2 SNTAGT come from the germline V gene. Trimming removed 7 bases at V and 7 bases at J, with 19 bases between. This CDR3 has 14 residues. CDR3 sequence reads: CASKIGPRTDEAFF. The CDR3 bases are TGTGCCAGCAAGATCGGGCCCAGGACAGATGAAGCTTTCTTT.

The rearrangement joins TRBV9 to TRBJ1-2, with D possibly matching TRBD1 (6 bases). Germline assignment: CDR1 SGDLS and CDR2 YYNGEE. The CDR3 covers 14 residues. Trimming cost V 4 bases and J 2 bases, with 12 bases left between them. This CDR3 is CASSPGQTNYGYTF. The CDR3 DNA is TGTGCCAGCAGCCCGGGACAAACCAACTATGGCTACACCTTC.

This chain uses TRBV19 with TRBJ2-3, with D uncertain. This CDR3 contains 11 residues. Germline V gene sequence: CDR1 LNHDA, CDR2 SQIVND (reference sequence). V lost 3 bases and J lost 4, with 2 bases in between. The CDR3 reads CASSMADTQYF. CDR3 DNA sequence: TGTGCCAGTAGTATGGCAGATACGCAGTATTTT.

The chain employs TRBV19 and TRBJ1-3; D not certain. The CDR3 has 16 residues. CDR1 and CDR2 (germline): LNHDA, SQIVND (reference sequence). V shed 4 bases and J shed 0 bases, with 13 bases lying between them. CDR3 nucleotide sequence: TGTGCCAGTAGTACCCAACCGAGGGTCTCTGGAAACACCATATATTTT. Translated, it gives CASSTQPRVSGNTIYF.

The gene calls are TRBV6-5 and TRBJ1-2; a weak D match, TRBD1 (6 bases). This CDR3 contains 11 residues. Per the germline V gene, CDR1 is MNHEY and CDR2 is SVGAGI. The V gene lost 6 bases and the J gene lost 8 bases, with 10 bases spanning the gap. The CDR3 is CASSQGWGYTF. CDR3 sequence (DNA): TGTGCCAGCAGCCAGGGGTGGGGCTACACCTTC.

The chain has TRBV6-6 and TRBJ1-2; the match to TRBD1 covers 8 bases. V was clipped by 6 bases and J by 3 bases; unmatched bases: 3. The CDR3 runs to 13 residues. Germline CDR1 reads MNHNY; CDR2 reads SVGAGI (reference sequence). Here the CDR3 reads CASRDRVDYGYTF. The CDR3 DNA sequence: TGTGCCAGCAGGGACAGGGTCGACTATGGCTACACCTTC.

The chain carries TRBV27 and TRBJ2-7, with 8 bases aligning to TRBD1. Trimming took 6 bases from V and 0 from J; bases not matched to a gene: 7. Germline CDR1 and CDR2: MNHEY and SMNVEV (reference sequence). CDR3 length equals 15 residues. The CDR3 region is CASSRQGRDSYEQYF. DNA of the CDR3: TGTGCCAGCAGCCGACAGGGGCGAGACTCCTACGAGCAGTACTTC.

The chain employs TRBV7-3 and TRBJ2-6; the D is unclear. Trimming took 2 bases from V and 1 from J, leaving 6 bases between them. Germline CDR1 reads SGHTA; CDR2 reads FQGTGA. This CDR3 region has 15 residues. This CDR3 is CASSLSPSGANVLTF. For the CDR3, the DNA is TGTGCCAGCAGCTTATCGCCGTCTGGGGCCAACGTCCTGACTTTC.

The rearrangement joins TRBV7-9 to TRBJ2-2, with a tentative D call TRBD1 (6 bases). From germline, CDR1 is SEHNR and CDR2 FQNEAQ (reference sequence). This CDR3 is 16 amino acids long. V was pared by 6 bases and J by 6 bases, with 20 bases between. The CDR3 sequence: CASSYETGFGAGELFF. The DNA of the CDR3 is TGTGCCAGCAGTTATGAAACAGGGTTTGGTGCCGGGGAGCTGTTTTTT.

The rearrangement joins TRBV28 to TRBJ2-3; D is undetermined. The CDR3 is made up of 15 amino acids. Between the trimmed V and J ends, which lost 3 bases and 0 bases, there was a span of 10 bases. Germline-derived CDR1 and CDR2 are MDHEN and SYDVKM. Here the CDR3 DNA reads TGTGCCAGCAGTTTTGCAGGACCTAGCACAGATACGCAGTATTTT. Residues: CASSFAGPSTDTQYF.

Comments on this clone: An end of the junction differs from the germline gene, which may be a read error. The chain carries TRBV7-7 and TRBJ2-5; no reliable D call. Germline V gene sequence: CDR1 SSHAT, CDR2 FNYEAQ (reference sequence). The CDR3 totals 15 residues. CDR3 protein: CASSLGVHTRETQYF. The CDR3 DNA reads as TGTGCTAGCAGCTTAGGAGTCCATACCCGGGAGACCCAGTACTTC.

The chain joins TRBV19 to TRBJ1-3, with TRBD1 as a possible D gene (6 bases). The V end lost 7 bases, the J end lost 2 bases, and 15 bases lay between the germline ends. The CDR3 runs to 15 residues. Germline V gene sequence: CDR1 LNHDA, CDR2 SQIVND (reference sequence). The CDR3 reads CASKGGAYAGNTIYF. The CDR3 region has the DNA TGTGCCAGTAAGGGGGGGGCCTATGCTGGAAACACCATATATTTT.

The chain combines TRBV7-3 with TRBJ2-5; tentatively, D is TRBD2 (5 bases). The CDR3 is 13 residues long. Germline V gene data show CDR1 as SGHTA and CDR2 as FQGTGA. Trimming took off 0 bases at V and 9 bases at J, with 11 bases between the two ends. This CDR3 reads CASSLTILVPQYF. CDR3 in DNA: TGTGCCAGCAGCTTAACGATACTAGTGCCCCAGTACTTC.

The J gene is TRBJ2-7, the V gene TRBV29-1; 9 bases are a match to TRBD1. The CDR3 is made up of 13 amino acids. Germline CDR1 is SQVTM and CDR2 is ANQGSEA. Unmatched junction bases numbered 6, after V lost 6 bases and J lost 3 bases. The CDR3 is CSVAGQGFYEQYF. CDR3 in DNA: TGCAGCGTCGCTGGACAGGGGTTCTACGAGCAGTACTTC.

The V call is TRBV28, the J call TRBJ1-3; the D is unclear. The CDR3 is made up of 12 amino acids. Trimming left V 2 bases short and J 4 bases short, with 3 bases between. Germline assignment: CDR1 MDHEN and CDR2 SYDVKM. CDR3 amino acids: CASSLSGNTIYF. CDR3 DNA sequence: TGTGCCAGCAGTTTAAGCGGAAACACCATATATTTT.

The chain recombines TRBV29-1 with TRBJ2-5; D gene ambiguous. The ends were cut back, 7 bases at V and 7 bases at J, with 25 bases in the middle. The CDR3 is 15 amino acids. The germline CDR1 and CDR2 sequences are SQVTM and ANQGSEA. The CDR3 DNA sequence: TGCAGCGCCCAACTACGGCCTCGTGGACCTACGACCCAGTACTTC. Residues: CSAQLRPRGPTTQYF.

The chain employs TRBV7-8 and TRBJ2-3; a possible D gene is TRBD2 (5 bases). The CDR3 runs 13 residues. Per germline, CDR1 SGHVS and CDR2 FQNEAQ. V gave up 7 bases and J gave up 8 bases, with 16 bases separating them. This CDR3 is CASTPRDAGTQYF. CDR3 nucleotides: TGTGCCAGCACCCCGCGAGATGCGGGTACGCAGTATTTT.

This clone was recorded only once. The J gene is TRBJ2-1, the V gene TRBV7-2, with D unresolved. The CDR3 extends over 12 amino acids. Germline loops: CDR1 SGHTA, CDR2 FQGNSA. V lost 1 base to trimming and J lost 4 bases, with 2 bases between them. CDR3 DNA sequence: TGTGCCAGCAGCTTAGTTTACAATGAGCAGTTCTTC. It translates to CASSLVYNEQFF.

The chain recombines TRBV18 with TRBJ1-5; D remains unclear. Trimming removed 4 bases at V and 0 bases at J, with 25 bases between. The CDR3 is made up of 20 amino acids. Germline CDR1 reads KGHSH; CDR2 reads LQKENI. The CDR3 region is CASSLARPGSNFDSNQPQHF. In DNA form, the CDR3 reads TGTGCCAGCTCACTTGCACGCCCCGGGTCTAACTTTGATAGCAATCAGCCCCAGCATTTT.

The chain has TRBV5-1 and TRBJ2-6; no firm D call. Trimming removed 6 bases at V and 0 bases at J, with 13 bases between. The CDR3 length is 16 residues. The germline CDR1 and CDR2 sequences are SGHRS and YFSETQ. CDR3 sequence (DNA): TGCGCCAGCAAGAAGTACAGCCTCTCTGGGGCCAACGTCCTGACTTTC. Amino acid sequence: CASKKYSLSGANVLTF.

This clone was seen only once. J is TRBJ2-5 and V is TRBV6-5, with a weak D call TRBD1 (6 bases). Trimming cost V 7 bases and J 6 bases, with 15 bases left between them. Per germline, CDR1 MNHEY and CDR2 SVGAGI. The CDR3 is 13 residues long. This chain's CDR3 is CASTPGTRKTQYF. CDR3 DNA: TGTGCCAGCACCCCCGGGACACGTAAGACCCAGTACTTC.

The gene calls are TRBV5-4 and TRBJ2-7; maybe TRBD2 (5 bases). The germline gives CDR1 SGHNT, CDR2 YYREEE (reference sequence). The CDR3 is made up of 14 amino acids. V lost 0 bases to trimming and J lost 4 bases, with 11 bases between them. The CDR3 region is CASSLGGLLYEQYF. The DNA of the CDR3 is TGTGCCAGCAGCTTGGGCGGACTCCTATACGAGCAGTACTTC.

The gene calls are TRBV7-9 and TRBJ2-5; 8 bases are shared with TRBD2. The germline CDR1 and CDR2 sequences are SEHNR and FQNEAQ (reference sequence). This CDR3 is built from 14 residues. J lost 2 bases, V lost 5 bases, and 4 bases had no gene match. CDR3 in amino acids: CASSLGLAQETQYF. The DNA for the CDR3 is TGTGCCAGCAGCCTAGGACTAGCTCAAGAGACCCAGTACTTC.

The chain's CDR3 is CASSLADRAYEQYF. The CDR3 coding sequence is TGTGCCAGCAGCTTAGCGGACAGGGCCTACGAGCAGTACTTC. The chain links TRBV7-2 to TRBJ2-7; TRBD1 matches at 8 bases. V lost 0 bases and J lost 2; bases outside the gene matches: 0. The CDR3 consists of 14 residues. The germline V gene encodes CDR1 SGHTA and CDR2 FQGNSA. The full variable domain, in which reference TRBV7-2 and TRBJ2-7 provide the parts outside the CDR3, is GAGVSQSPSNKVTEKGKDVELRCDPISGHTALYWYRQSLGQGLEFLIYFQGNSAPDKSGLPSDRFSAERTGGSVSTLTIQRTQQEDSAVYLCASSLADRAYEQYFGPGTRLTVT.

This CDR3 reads CASSSNEQFF. The CDR3 DNA reads TGTGCCAGCAGTTCGAATGAGCAGTTCTTC. The chain uses TRBV28 and TRBJ2-1; no clear D. CDR1 is MDHEN and CDR2 is SYDVKM in the germline V gene. The V gene lost 4 bases and the J gene lost 7 bases, with 2 bases spanning the gap. The CDR3 has 10 amino acids.

This clone was seen just once. Other DNA sequences in this sample translate to the same CDR3. V and J are TRBV5-4 and TRBJ1-1, with D possibly matching TRBD1 (5 bases). Trimming pared 0 bases from V and 5 bases from J, leaving 8 bases between. Germline CDR1 is SGHNT and CDR2 is YYREEE (reference sequence). The CDR3 runs to 13 residues. CDR3 in amino acids: CASSLGGTTEAFF. The DNA for the CDR3 is TGTGCCAGCAGCTTGGGGGGGACGACTGAAGCTTTCTTT.

The chain joins TRBV6-6 to TRBJ1-5; 7 nucleotides match TRBD1. The V gene's germline CDR1 is MNHNY and CDR2 SVGAGI (reference sequence). CDR3 length: 16 amino acids. Trimming cost V 6 bases and J 0 bases; bases outside gene matches: 8. The CDR3: CASSPGQYNSNQPQHF. CDR3 nucleotides: TGTGCCAGCAGCCCGGGACAGTATAATAGCAATCAGCCCCAGCATTTT.